The present T cell receptor (beta chain) was sequenced within a study of shared clonotypes between healthy human individuals (TCRdb year 2020). In terms of the full investigation: The cohort comprised two women and a few men aged 18 to 49 years. Per donor, leukapheresis produced somewhere between about 0.85 and 9.5 billion PBMCs. Different laboratories and diverse techniques were used to prepare libraries and sequence TCR repertoires, to increase sequencing depth and limit assay-specific biases. For each donor, three plates each were used for CD4 naive and CD4 memory, two plates were used for CD8 naive, and one plate was used for CD8 memory. To estimate repertoire size and how much clonotypes are shared between individuals, the study performed deep sequencing of blood TCR repertoires from roughly five healthy adults. The study at large found these results: Sampling was restricted to blood, and TCR repertoires in tissue are likely to differ from TCR repertoires in blood. Incomplete sequencing was indicated by rarefaction of sorted-subset datasets, despite the large sequencing depth. Because the study included a small number of donors, the genetic and exposure-history diversity represented was limited. Compared with non-shared clonotypes, clonotypes shared by all four sorted-subset donors had higher generation probabilities. Across a few donors, roughly 5.4% of naive CD4, roughly 3.5% of naive CD8, around 2.5% of memory CD4, and approximately 0.4% of memory CD8 clonotypes were shared. Pairwise subsampling indicated that sequencing depth was expected to affect the degree of clonotype sharing among donors. Larger estimated clonotype richness was generally found for naive subsets than for memory subsets.

Relative to germline, V is 3 bases shorter and J is 4 bases shorter, with 13 bases between their ends. The CDR3 runs 15 residues from the cysteine to the phenylalanine. Solely the CDR3 DNA is kept, with 45 bases framed from the first base. Via the germline V gene (reference sequence), CDR1 is LNHNV and CDR2 YYDKDF. For this clone: Its target antigen remains unknown. No base qualities exist here, and no much larger clone lies one base off it.

The donors were healthy, HIV-negative adults who had no recently reported acute infections or vaccinations. Every donor was a Caucasian adult living in Nashville, Tennessee, USA. Magnetic negative selection was used to enrich CD4+ T cells, after which naive cells were positively selected on CD45RA and the negative fraction became the memory subset. Blood was collected by leukapheresis, and PBMCs were isolated by Ficoll-Histopaque density gradient centrifugation and then cryopreserved in liquid nitrogen vapor phase. Analytical flow cytometry was used to check the purity and quantity of every magnetically sorted T cell population. Genomic DNA was isolated from every sorted fraction and measured by UV absorbance on a Nanodrop 2000c. Using the deep immunoSEQ assay, TCR CDR3 regions were amplified from genomic DNA by multiplex PCR. Extracted genomic DNA from each cell subset was spread evenly across all wells of several immunoSEQ 96-well plates, with each plate serving as a replicate. For sorted subsets, around 200 ng genomic DNA, equal to about 30,000 T cell genomes, was loaded into each replicate PCR. The purified libraries were quantified using a Qubit 3.0 fluorometer, sized with a Bioanalyzer 2100, and then quantified again using the KAPA Library Quantification kit. Every immunoSEQ 96-well plate was sequenced on a dedicated single-read 150-cycle Illumina NextSeq 550 flow cell. As for the authors' bioinformatics: Because the immunoSEQ output held only junctional sequences and lacked quality scores, the filtering could not match the filtering applied to full-length reads. To assign V/J genes and CDR3, sequences were annotated using PyIR, a Python wrapper for IgBLAST v1.9, with IMGT germline references. Reads with weak V/J assignments (E-value above 1e-6), missing CDR3, stop codons, out-of-frame junctions, or ambiguous translated residues were removed. V3J clonotypes were defined by identical inferred V gene, J gene, and CDR3 amino acid sequence. To compute the percentage overlap between repertoires, the number of shared unique clonotypes was divided by the size of the smaller repertoire. Repertoire richness was assessed with RTK rarefaction, the Chao1 estimator, and Recon v2.1 estimates of unobserved clonotypes. For all TCRbeta clonotypes obtained by the gDNA method from a few donors, generation probabilities were computed with OLGA. Drawn from immuneACCESS, this table holds only the in-frame rearrangements with V and J called that TCRdb kept. Clones are partly lost; checked studies trace under half to an unresolved V gene and leave the rest unexplained. That table is the source of V, J and clone size, and D and trimming were worked out from the DNA. Here the sample has about 1 million clones; about 75% occur a single time. The ten largest clones represent 1.5% of the sample.

The sample consisted of memory CD4+ T cells sorted from blood. The sample's cell subset or site label, decoded: CD45RA-negative fraction. In this chain, TRBV15 is recombined with TRBJ1-5, with a tentative D gene TRBD1 over 6 matching bases. This receptor was taken from a young man in good health. The DNA sequence is TGTGCCACCAGCAGTTTCGGGGGGCTAAATCAGCCCCAGCATTTT. It translates as CATSSFGGLNQPQHF. The variable domain in full, with residues beyond the CDR3 obtained from the reference TRBV15 and TRBJ1-5 genes, is DAMVIQNPRYQVTQFGKPVTLSCSQTLNHNVMYWYQQKSSQAPKLLFHYYDKDFNNEADTPDNFQSRRPNTSFCFLDIRSPGLGDTAMYLCATSSFGGLNQPQHFGDGTRLSIL.